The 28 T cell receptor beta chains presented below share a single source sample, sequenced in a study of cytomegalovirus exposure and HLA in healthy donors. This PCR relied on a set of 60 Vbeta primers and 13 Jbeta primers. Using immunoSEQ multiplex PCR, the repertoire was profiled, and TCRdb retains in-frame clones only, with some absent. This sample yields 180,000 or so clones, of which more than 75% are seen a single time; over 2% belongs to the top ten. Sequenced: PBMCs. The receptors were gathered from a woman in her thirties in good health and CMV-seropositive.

In nucleotides, the CDR3 is TGTGCCAGCAGCCGAACACTGGGACTAAGACATGAGCAGTTCTTC. As protein: CASSRTLGLRHEQFF. The chain combines TRBV4-2 with TRBJ2-1; TRBD2 matches at 7 bases. The germline V gene encodes CDR1 LGHNA and CDR2 YNFKEQ. This CDR3 is built from 15 residues. V shed 4 bases and J 8 bases; nucleotides not matched to a gene: 11.

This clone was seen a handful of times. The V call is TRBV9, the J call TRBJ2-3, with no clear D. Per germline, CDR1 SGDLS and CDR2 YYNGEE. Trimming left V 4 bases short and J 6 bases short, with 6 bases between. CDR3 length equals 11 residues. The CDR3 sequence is CASSSRDTQYF. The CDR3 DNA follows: TGTGCCAGCAGCTCCCGGGATACGCAGTATTTT. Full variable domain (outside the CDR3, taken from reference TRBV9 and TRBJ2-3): DSGVTQTPKHLITATGQRVTLRCSPRSGDLSVYWYQQSLDQGLQFLIQYYNGEERAKGNILERFSAQQFPDLHSELNLSSLELGDSALYFCASSSRDTQYFGPGTRLTVL.

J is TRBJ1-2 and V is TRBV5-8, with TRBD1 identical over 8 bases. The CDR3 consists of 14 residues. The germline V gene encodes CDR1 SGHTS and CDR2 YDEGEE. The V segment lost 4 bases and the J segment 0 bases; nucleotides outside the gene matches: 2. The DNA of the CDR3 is TGTGCCAGCAGCGGACAGGGAGCTAACTATGGCTACACCTTC. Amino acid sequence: CASSGQGANYGYTF.

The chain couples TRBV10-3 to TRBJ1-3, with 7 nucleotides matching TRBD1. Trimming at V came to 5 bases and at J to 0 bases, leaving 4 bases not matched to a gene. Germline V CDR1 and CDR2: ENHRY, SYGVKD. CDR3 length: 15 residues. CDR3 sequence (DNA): TGTGCCATCAGTCCCCGGGACAGCTCTGGAAACACCATATATTTT. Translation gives CAISPRDSSGNTIYF.

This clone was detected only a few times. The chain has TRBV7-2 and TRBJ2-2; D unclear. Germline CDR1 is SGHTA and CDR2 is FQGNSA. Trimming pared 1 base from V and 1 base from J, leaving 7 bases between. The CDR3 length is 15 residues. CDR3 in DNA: TGTGCCAGCAGCTTAGACCGCGGGAACACCGGGGAGCTGTTTTTT. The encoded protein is CASSLDRGNTGELFF.

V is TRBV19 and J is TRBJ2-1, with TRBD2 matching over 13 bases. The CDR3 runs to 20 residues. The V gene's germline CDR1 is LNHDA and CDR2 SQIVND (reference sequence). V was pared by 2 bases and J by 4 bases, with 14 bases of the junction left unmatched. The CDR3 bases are TGTGCCAGTAGTATAAAATCCCTCATCTCGACTAGCGGGGGGTACAATGAGCAGTTCTTC. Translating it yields CASSIKSLISTSGGYNEQFF.

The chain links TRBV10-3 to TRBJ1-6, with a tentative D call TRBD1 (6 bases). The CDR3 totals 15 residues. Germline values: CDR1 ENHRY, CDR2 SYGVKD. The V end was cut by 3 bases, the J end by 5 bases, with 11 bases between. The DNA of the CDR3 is TGTGCCATCAGTGATGACAGGAGCGATAATTCACCCCTCCACTTT. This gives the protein CAISDDRSDNSPLHF.

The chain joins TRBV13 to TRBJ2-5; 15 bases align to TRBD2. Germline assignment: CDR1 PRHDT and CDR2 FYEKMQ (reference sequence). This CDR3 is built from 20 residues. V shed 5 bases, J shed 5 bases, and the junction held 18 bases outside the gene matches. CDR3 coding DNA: TGTGCCAGCAGCCCCGACACCCCTGGACTAGCGGGGGGGCCGGGGGAGACCCAGTACTTC. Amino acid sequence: CASSPDTPGLAGGPGETQYF.

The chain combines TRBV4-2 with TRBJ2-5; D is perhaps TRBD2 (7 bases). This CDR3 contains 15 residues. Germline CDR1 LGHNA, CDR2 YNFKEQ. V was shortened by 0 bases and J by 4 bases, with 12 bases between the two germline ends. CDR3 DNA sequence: TGTGCCAGCAGCCAAGAGCGGGGGCTAGGAGAGACCCAGTACTTC. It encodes CASSQERGLGETQYF.

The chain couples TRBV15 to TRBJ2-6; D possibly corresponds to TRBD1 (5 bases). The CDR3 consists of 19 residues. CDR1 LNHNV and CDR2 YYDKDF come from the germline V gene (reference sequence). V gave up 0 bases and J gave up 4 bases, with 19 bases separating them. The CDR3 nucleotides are TGTGCCACCAGCAGAGAATCAGGGCAGGGTCACCGCGGGGCCAACGTCCTGACTTTC. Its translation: CATSRESGQGHRGANVLTF.

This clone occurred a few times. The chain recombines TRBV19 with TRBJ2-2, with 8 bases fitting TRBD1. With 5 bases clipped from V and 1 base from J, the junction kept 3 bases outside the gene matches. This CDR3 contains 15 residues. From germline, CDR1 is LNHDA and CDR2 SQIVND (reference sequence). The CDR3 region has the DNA TGTGCCAGTAGTTCCGGACAGGGGAACACCGGGGAGCTGTTTTTT. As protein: CASSSGQGNTGELFF. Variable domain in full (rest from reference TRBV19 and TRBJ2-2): DGGITQSPKYLFRKEGQNVTLSCEQNLNHDAMYWYRQDPGQGLRLIYYSQIVNDFQKGDIAEGYSVSREKKESFPLTVTSAQKNPTAFYLCASSSGQGNTGELFFGEGSRLTVL.

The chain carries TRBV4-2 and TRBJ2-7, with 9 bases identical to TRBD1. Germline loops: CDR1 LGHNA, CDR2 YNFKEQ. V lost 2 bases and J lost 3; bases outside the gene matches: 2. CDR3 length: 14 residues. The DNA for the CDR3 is TGTGCCAGCAGCCAACCGACAGGGGGCTACGAGCAGTACTTC. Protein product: CASSQPTGGYEQYF.

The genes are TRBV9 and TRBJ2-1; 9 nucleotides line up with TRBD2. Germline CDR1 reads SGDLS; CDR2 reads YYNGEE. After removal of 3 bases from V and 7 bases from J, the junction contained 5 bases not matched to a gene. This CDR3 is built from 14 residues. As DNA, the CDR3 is TGTGCCAGCAGCGCGGCGGGGGGGCCTAATGAGCAGTTCTTC. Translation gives CASSAAGGPNEQFF.

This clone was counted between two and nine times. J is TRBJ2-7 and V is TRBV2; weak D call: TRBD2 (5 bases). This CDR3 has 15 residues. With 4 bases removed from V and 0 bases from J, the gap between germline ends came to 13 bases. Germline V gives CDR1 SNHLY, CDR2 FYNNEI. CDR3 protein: CASSVDGDLSYEQYF. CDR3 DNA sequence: TGTGCCAGCAGTGTCGACGGGGATCTCTCCTACGAGCAGTACTTC. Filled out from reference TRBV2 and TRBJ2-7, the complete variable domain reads EPEVTQTPSHQVTQMGQEVILRCVPISNHLYFYWYRQILGQKVEFLVSFYNNEISEKSEIFDDQFSVERPDGSNFTLKIRSTKLEDSAMYFCASSVDGDLSYEQYFGPGTRLTVT.

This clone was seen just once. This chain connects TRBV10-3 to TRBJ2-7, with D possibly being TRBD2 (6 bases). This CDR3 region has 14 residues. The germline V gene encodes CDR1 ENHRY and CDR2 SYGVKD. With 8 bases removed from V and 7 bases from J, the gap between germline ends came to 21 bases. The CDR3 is CAIAGEPRAGEQYF. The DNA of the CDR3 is TGTGCCATCGCCGGGGAACCGCGTGCGGGGGAGCAGTACTTC.

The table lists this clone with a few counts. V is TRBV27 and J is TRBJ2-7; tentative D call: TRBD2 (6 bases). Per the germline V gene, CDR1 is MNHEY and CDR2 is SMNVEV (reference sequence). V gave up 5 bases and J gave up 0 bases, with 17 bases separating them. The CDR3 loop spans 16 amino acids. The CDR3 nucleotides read TGTGCCAGCAGTACAAATCAAAGGGACTCCTCCTACGAGCAGTACTTC. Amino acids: CASSTNQRDSSYEQYF.

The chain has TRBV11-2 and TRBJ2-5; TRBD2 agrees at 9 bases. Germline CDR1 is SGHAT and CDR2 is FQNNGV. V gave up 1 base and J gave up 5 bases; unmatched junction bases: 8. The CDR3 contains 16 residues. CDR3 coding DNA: TGTGCCAGCAGCTTAGTTGCGGGGGGGGCGGGGGAGACCCAGTACTTC. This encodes CASSLVAGGAGETQYF. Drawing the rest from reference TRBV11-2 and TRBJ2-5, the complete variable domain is EAGVAQSPRYKIIEKRQSVAFWCNPISGHATLYWYQQILGQGPKLLIQFQNNGVVDDSQLPKDRFSAERLKGVDSTLKIQPAKLEDSAVYLCASSLVAGGAGETQYFGPGTRLLVL.

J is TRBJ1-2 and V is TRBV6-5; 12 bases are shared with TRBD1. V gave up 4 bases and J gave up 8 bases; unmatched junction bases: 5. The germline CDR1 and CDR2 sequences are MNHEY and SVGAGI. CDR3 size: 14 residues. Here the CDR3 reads CASSSGQGAGGYTF. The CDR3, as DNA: TGTGCCAGCAGTTCGGGACAGGGGGCAGGGGGCTACACCTTC.

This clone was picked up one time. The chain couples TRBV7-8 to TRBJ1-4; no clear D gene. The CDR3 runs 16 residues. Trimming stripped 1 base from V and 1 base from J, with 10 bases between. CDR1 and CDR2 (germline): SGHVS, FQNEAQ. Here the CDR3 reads CASSLGASITNEKLFF. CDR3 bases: TGTGCCAGCAGCTTAGGGGCATCAATAACTAATGAAAAACTGTTTTTT.

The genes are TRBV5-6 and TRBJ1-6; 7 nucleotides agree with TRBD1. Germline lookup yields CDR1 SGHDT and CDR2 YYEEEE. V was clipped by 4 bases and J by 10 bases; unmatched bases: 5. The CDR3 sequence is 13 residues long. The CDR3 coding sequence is TGTGCCAGCAGCCTCCACAGGGGCTCACCCCTCCACTTT. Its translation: CASSLHRGSPLHF.

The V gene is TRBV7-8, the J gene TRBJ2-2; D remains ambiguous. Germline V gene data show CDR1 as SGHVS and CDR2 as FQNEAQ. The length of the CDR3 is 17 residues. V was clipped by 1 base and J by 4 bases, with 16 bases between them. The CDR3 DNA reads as TGTGCCAGCAGCTTAGGGGTGAGGAATGCTGGCACCGGGGAGCTGTTTTTT. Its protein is CASSLGVRNAGTGELFF.

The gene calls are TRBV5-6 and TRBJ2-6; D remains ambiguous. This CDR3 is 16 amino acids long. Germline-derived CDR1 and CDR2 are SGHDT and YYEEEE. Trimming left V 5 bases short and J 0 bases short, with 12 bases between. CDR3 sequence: CASRSPGYSGANVLTF. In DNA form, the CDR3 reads TGTGCCAGCAGATCGCCGGGTTACTCTGGGGCCAACGTCCTGACTTTC.

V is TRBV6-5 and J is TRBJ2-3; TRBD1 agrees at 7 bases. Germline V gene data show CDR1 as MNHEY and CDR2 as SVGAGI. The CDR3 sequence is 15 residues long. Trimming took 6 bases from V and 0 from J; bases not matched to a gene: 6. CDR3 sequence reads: CASRTQGSSTDTQYF. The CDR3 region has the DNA TGTGCCAGCAGAACACAGGGGTCTAGCACAGATACGCAGTATTTT.

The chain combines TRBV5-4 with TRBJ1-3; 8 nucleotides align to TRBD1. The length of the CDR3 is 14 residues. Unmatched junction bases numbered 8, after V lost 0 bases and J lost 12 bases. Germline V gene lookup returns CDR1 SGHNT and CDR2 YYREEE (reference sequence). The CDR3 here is CASSLGDRKTSIYF. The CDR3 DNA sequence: TGTGCCAGCAGCTTGGGGGACAGGAAGACCAGCATATATTTT.

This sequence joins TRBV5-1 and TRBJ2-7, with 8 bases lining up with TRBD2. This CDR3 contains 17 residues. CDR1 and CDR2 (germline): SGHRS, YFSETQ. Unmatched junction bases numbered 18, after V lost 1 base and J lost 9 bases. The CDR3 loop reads CASSLMGTLSGDEVQYF. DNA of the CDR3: TGCGCCAGCAGCTTGATGGGAACCCTTAGCGGGGATGAGGTGCAGTACTTC.

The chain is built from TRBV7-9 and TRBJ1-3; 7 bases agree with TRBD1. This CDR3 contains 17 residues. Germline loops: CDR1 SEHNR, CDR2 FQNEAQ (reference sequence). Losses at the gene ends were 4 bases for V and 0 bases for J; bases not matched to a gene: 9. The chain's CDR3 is CASSSSWDSSSGNTIYF. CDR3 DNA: TGTGCCAGCAGCTCAAGCTGGGACAGTTCCTCTGGAAACACCATATATTTT.

The CDR3 DNA reads TGCGCCAGCAGCCAAGATGGGGGCCCTCGTGGTGAAAAACTGTTTTTT. Its translation: CASSQDGGPRGEKLFF. V and J are TRBV4-1 and TRBJ1-4, with D possibly matching TRBD1 (6 bases). V lost 0 bases and J 7 bases, leaving 15 bases between the germline ends. This CDR3 is built from 16 residues. Germline values: CDR1 MGHRA, CDR2 YSYEKL.

The CDR3 DNA reads as TGTGCCAGCAGCGTGGGGGGTGGCGATCAGCCCCAGCATTTT. Encoded protein: CASSVGGGDQPQHF. J is TRBJ1-5 and V is TRBV9; D perhaps matches TRBD1 (5 bases). Germline CDR1 reads SGDLS; CDR2 reads YYNGEE. V lost 2 bases and J lost 5, with 11 bases in between. The CDR3 loop spans 14 amino acids.